These 30 T cell receptor beta chains share one sample of origin, sequenced in a study of shared clonotypes between healthy human individuals. The table came from immunoSEQ multiplex PCR; TCRdb's copy has only in-frame clones and leaves some out. The table includes approximately 740,000 clones, approximately 79% detected once. Input material: memory CD4+ T cells sorted from blood. Subset given: CD45RA-negative fraction. The receptors derive from a woman in her twenties or thirties in good health.

V gene TRBV2 combines with J gene TRBJ2-3, with D perhaps TRBD1 or TRBD2 (6 bases each). The V and J ends lost 6 bases and 5 bases respectively, with 21 bases between them. This CDR3 comprises 16 residues. The germline V gene encodes CDR1 SNHLY and CDR2 FYNNEI. CDR3 region: CASSPVGGVREDTQYF. The CDR3, as DNA: TGTGCCAGCAGCCCCGTGGGGGGCGTCCGTGAAGATACGCAGTATTTT.

The chain joins TRBV7-9 to TRBJ2-2; 10 positions agree with TRBD1. Germline V lookup: CDR1 SEHNR, CDR2 FQNEAQ (reference sequence). The CDR3 loop spans 16 amino acids. J gave up 5 bases and V 5 bases, and 8 bases lay outside the gene matches. DNA of the CDR3: TGTGCCAGCAGCAGAGCGACAGGGGGCGAGACCGGGGAGCTGTTTTTT. It encodes CASSRATGGETGELFF.

This chain joins TRBV10-3 and TRBJ1-5; no clear D. With 4 bases removed from V and 3 bases from J, the gap between germline ends came to 10 bases. CDR1 is ENHRY, CDR2 SYGVKD, per germline. This CDR3 region has 14 residues. The CDR3: CAISVNGPNQPQHF. In nucleotides, the CDR3 is TGTGCCATCAGTGTGAACGGTCCCAATCAGCCCCAGCATTTT.

The rearrangement joins TRBV6-5 to TRBJ2-1; the D is unclear. Per the germline V gene, CDR1 is MNHEY and CDR2 is SVGAGI. The CDR3 sequence is 11 residues long. Deletions cut 10 bases from V and 5 bases from J, with 9 bases between. The CDR3 here is CATYRNNEQFF. The CDR3 bases are TGTGCCACCTATAGGAACAATGAGCAGTTCTTC.

The gene calls are TRBV7-6 and TRBJ1-1; D is perhaps TRBD1 (5 bases). The CDR3 runs 15 residues. With 2 bases removed from V and 6 bases from J, the gap between germline ends came to 16 bases. CDR1 SGHVS and CDR2 FNYEAQ come from the germline V gene. The DNA of the CDR3 is TGTGCCAGCAGCTTATCTTCGGGAGAAGGGGCTGAAGCTTTCTTT. Its protein product is CASSLSSGEGAEAFF.

The chain uses TRBV28 and TRBJ1-2, with D possibly matching TRBD1 (6 bases). Trimming removed 4 bases at V and 2 bases at J, with 14 bases between. The CDR3 consists of 15 residues. Germline V gene lookup returns CDR1 MDHEN and CDR2 SYDVKM. CDR3 nucleotide sequence: TGTGCCAGCAGTTCCTCCCCCCAGGGGAACTATGGCTACACCTTC. Amino acids: CASSSSPQGNYGYTF.

In its sample, this clone was seen a few times. This chain joins TRBV27 and TRBJ2-2; 7 nucleotides agree with TRBD2. The CDR3 covers 16 residues. CDR1 and CDR2 (germline): MNHEY, SMNVEV (reference sequence). Trimming took 0 bases from V and 6 from J; bases not matched to a gene: 7. The CDR3 sequence: CASSLSAGVAAGELFF. CDR3 sequence (DNA): TGTGCCAGCAGTTTATCGGCGGGAGTCGCGGCCGGGGAGCTGTTTTTT.

The genes are TRBV7-8 and TRBJ1-1; 8 nucleotides line up with TRBD1. The germline gives CDR1 SGHVS, CDR2 FQNEAQ. V lost 3 bases to trimming and J lost 1 base; unmatched junction nucleotides: 4. This CDR3 comprises 15 residues. CDR3 loop: CASSFRGRENTEAFF. DNA of the CDR3: TGTGCCAGCAGCTTCAGGGGGCGGGAGAACACTGAAGCTTTCTTT.

This clone has only a few counts. The chain recombines TRBV15 with TRBJ2-1; 11 nucleotides align to TRBD2. Germline V CDR1 and CDR2: LNHNV, YYDKDF (reference sequence). CDR3 length: 15 amino acids. V lost 4 bases, J lost 9 bases, and 8 bases stayed unmatched. The CDR3 spells CATSTLAGEVFEQFF. The CDR3 nucleotides are TGTGCCACCAGCACACTAGCGGGAGAGGTTTTTGAGCAGTTCTTC. Combining the CDR3 with reference TRBV15 and TRBJ2-1 gives the whole variable domain DAMVIQNPRYQVTQFGKPVTLSCSQTLNHNVMYWYQQKSSQAPKLLFHYYDKDFNNEADTPDNFQSRRPNTSFCFLDIRSPGLGDTAMYLCATSTLAGEVFEQFFGPGTRLTVL.

The chain recombines TRBV7-8 with TRBJ2-7; 8 bases agree with TRBD1. The CDR3 has 14 residues. CDR1 is SGHVS, CDR2 FQNEAQ, per germline. The V gene end was trimmed by 3 bases and the J gene end by 6 bases; junction bases not matched to a gene: 7. The CDR3: CASSFGQGEGEQYF. The CDR3 nucleotides are TGTGCCAGCAGCTTTGGACAGGGTGAGGGCGAGCAGTACTTC.

The rearrangement uses TRBV19 and TRBJ1-1; no firm D call. Trimming took off 1 base at V and 1 base at J, with 13 bases between the two ends. This CDR3 is built from 16 residues. Germline values: CDR1 LNHDA, CDR2 SQIVND (reference sequence). CDR3 loop: CASSIGGRQTNTEAFF. CDR3 nucleotide sequence: TGTGCCAGTAGTATAGGTGGTAGGCAGACGAACACTGAAGCTTTCTTT.

There are many counts of this clone. Other DNA sequences in this sample translate to the same CDR3. The chain links TRBV7-9 to TRBJ1-3; no reliable D call. The CDR3 runs 12 residues. Germline V CDR1 and CDR2: SEHNR, FQNEAQ (reference sequence). V was cut by 5 bases and J by 1 base, with 3 bases left in between. In DNA form, the CDR3 reads TGTGCCAGCAGCCCTTCTGGAAACACCATATATTTT. Protein: CASSPSGNTIYF.

The rearrangement uses TRBV7-6 and TRBJ2-3; TRBD2 matches at 13 bases. Per the germline V gene, CDR1 is SGHVS and CDR2 is FNYEAQ. The CDR3 runs 16 residues. V dropped 5 bases and J dropped 6; count of bases not matched to a gene: 8. The CDR3 nucleotides read TGTGCCAGCAGCCAAGGACTAGCGGGAGAAAGTGATACGCAGTATTTT. Translating it yields CASSQGLAGESDTQYF.

V gene TRBV28 combines with J gene TRBJ2-7; no clear D gene. Germline CDR1 and CDR2: MDHEN and SYDVKM. This CDR3 comprises 12 residues. Trimming shortened V by 2 bases and J by 7 bases, and 9 bases separated the two germline ends. CDR3 DNA sequence: TGTGCCAGCAGTTTAAAAAGGCGAGAGCAGTACTTC. Protein product: CASSLKRREQYF.

This sequence joins TRBV6-1 and TRBJ2-7; 9 bases align to TRBD2. CDR1 is MNHNS, CDR2 SASEGT, per germline. The length of the CDR3 is 15 residues. V was clipped by 4 bases and J by 2 bases; unmatched bases: 6. CDR3 bases: TGTGCCAGCAGTGTCGCGGGAGGGGAGACCTACGAGCAGTACTTC. Protein sequence: CASSVAGGETYEQYF.

The chain recombines TRBV27 with TRBJ1-3; no firm D call. CDR3 length: 13 amino acids. CDR1 is MNHEY, CDR2 SMNVEV, per germline (reference sequence). V gave up 4 bases and J gave up 3 bases, with 7 bases separating them. CDR3 DNA: TGTGCCAGCAGTTCATACAGTGGAAACACCATATATTTT. Translating gives CASSSYSGNTIYF.

V usage is TRBV7-3 and J usage is TRBJ2-1, with 7 bases lining up with TRBD1. The CDR3 consists of 13 residues. Germline trimming cut 7 bases from V and 8 bases from J; bases unmatched to any gene: 8. Germline V CDR1 and CDR2: SGHTA, FQGTGA. The CDR3 reads CASTTGLSHEQFF. The CDR3 DNA reads as TGTGCCAGCACGACAGGGTTAAGTCATGAGCAGTTCTTC.

The sample holds many counts of this clone. The chain joins TRBV11-2 to TRBJ1-3, with D possibly being TRBD1 (5 bases). Germline V gene sequence: CDR1 SGHAT, CDR2 FQNNGV. The CDR3 has 15 residues. The ends were cut back, 4 bases at V and 0 bases at J, with 10 bases in the middle. CDR3: CASSYRTISGNTIYF. The CDR3 DNA sequence: TGTGCCAGCAGCTACAGGACGATCTCTGGAAACACCATATATTTT.

The chain employs TRBV5-1 and TRBJ2-1, with D possibly TRBD1 on 6 matching bases. In germline, CDR1 is SGHRS, CDR2 YFSETQ. Trimming took 4 bases from V and 5 from J, leaving 10 bases between them. The CDR3 consists of 13 residues. The CDR3 sequence: CASSKQGNNEQFF. The CDR3 DNA reads TGCGCCAGCAGCAAACAGGGCAACAATGAGCAGTTCTTC.

The chain couples TRBV11-3 to TRBJ2-3; 7 nucleotides match TRBD1. Germline V gene sequence: CDR1 SGHNT, CDR2 YENEEA. The CDR3 consists of 14 residues. Trimming took 5 bases from V and 5 from J; bases not matched to a gene: 7. In DNA form, the CDR3 reads TGTGCCAGCAGCCACGACAGGGACCAAGATACGCAGTATTTT. Translation gives CASSHDRDQDTQYF.

The genes are TRBV30 and TRBJ2-7; 9 bases line up with TRBD2. The junction had 7 bases not matched to a gene; V was cut back by 2 bases and J by 2 bases. The V gene's germline CDR1 is GTSNPN and CDR2 SVGIG (reference sequence). The CDR3 consists of 15 residues. The CDR3 protein is CAWSSPSGTPYEQYF. The CDR3, as DNA: TGTGCCTGGAGTAGCCCTAGCGGGACCCCCTACGAGCAGTACTTC. The whole variable domain, filled in from reference TRBV30 and TRBJ2-7, reads SQTIHQWPATLVQPVGSPLSLECTVEGTSNPNLYWYRQAAGRGLQLLFYSVGIGQISSEVPQNLSASRPQDRQFILSSKKLLLSDSGFYLCAWSSPSGTPYEQYFGPGTRLTVT.

The chain links TRBV19 to TRBJ1-2; no firm D call. Trimming took 2 bases from V and 6 from J, leaving 16 bases between them. This CDR3 is 15 amino acids long. Germline assignment: CDR1 LNHDA and CDR2 SQIVND (reference sequence). CDR3 protein: CASSINSQVLDGYTF. The CDR3 DNA sequence: TGTGCCAGTAGTATAAATAGTCAGGTTCTTGATGGCTACACCTTC.

This sequence joins TRBV10-3 and TRBJ1-1; D call uncertain. The V and J ends lost 6 bases and 1 base respectively, with 6 bases between them. The germline V gene has CDR1 ENHRY and CDR2 SYGVKD. There are 12 residues in the CDR3. The CDR3, as DNA: TGTGCCATCAGGGGATCGAACACTGAAGCTTTCTTT. Translating gives CAIRGSNTEAFF.

The V and J genes are TRBV11-2 and TRBJ2-3; no firm D call. CDR3 length: 16 amino acids. Trimming stripped 6 bases from V and 7 bases from J, with 23 bases between. The germline CDR1 and CDR2 sequences are SGHAT and FQNNGV. The CDR3 region is CASSLTPLGVTYTQYF. The CDR3 bases are TGTGCCAGCAGTCTCACCCCCCTGGGCGTTACCTATACGCAGTATTTT.

In its sample, this clone was seen many times. The rearrangement uses TRBV19 and TRBJ1-5; 9 positions match TRBD1. The CDR3 has 17 residues. Trimming at V came to 5 bases and at J to 6 bases, leaving 14 bases not matched to a gene. The V gene's germline CDR1 is LNHDA and CDR2 SQIVND (reference sequence). The CDR3 region is CASSRYSGTGKGQPQHF. DNA for the CDR3: TGTGCCAGTAGTCGCTACTCCGGGACAGGGAAGGGTCAGCCCCAGCATTTT.

The CDR3 DNA is TGTGCTCCGGGACAGGGGGCTTCTGAAGCTTTCTTT. This translates into CAPGQGASEAFF. This rearrangement joins TRBV19 to TRBJ1-1, with 12 positions matching TRBD1. Germline CDR1 reads LNHDA; CDR2 reads SQIVND (reference sequence). The length of the CDR3 is 12 residues.

V usage is TRBV7-6 and J usage is TRBJ1-1; 7 bases line up with TRBD1. V was clipped by 5 bases and J by 3 bases; unmatched bases: 6. CDR1 SGHVS and CDR2 FNYEAQ come from the germline V gene. The CDR3 is 14 residues long. This chain's CDR3 is CASSLTGTDTEAFF. The CDR3 bases are TGTGCCAGCAGCCTTACCGGGACAGACACTGAAGCTTTCTTT.

V gene TRBV9 combines with J gene TRBJ1-1, with a weak D call TRBD1 (6 bases). With 4 bases removed from V and 2 bases from J, the gap between germline ends came to 12 bases. This CDR3 has 14 amino acids. Looked up from germline, CDR1 is SGDLS and CDR2 is YYNGEE. CDR3 region: CASSPDRPNTEAFF. The CDR3 DNA follows: TGTGCCAGCAGCCCCGACAGGCCAAACACTGAAGCTTTCTTT.

As for this clone: This sample includes further DNA sequences coding for the same CDR3. The gene calls are TRBV6-1 and TRBJ1-1; D unclear. This CDR3 comprises 13 residues. Trimming shortened V by 2 bases and J by 4 bases, and 8 bases separated the two germline ends. Looked up from germline, CDR1 is MNHNS and CDR2 is SASEGT. The chain's CDR3 is CASSELGGTEAFF. CDR3 coding DNA: TGTGCCAGCAGTGAACTGGGTGGCACTGAAGCTTTCTTT.

This clone was seen a handful of times. The chain links TRBV29-1 to TRBJ2-6; D is ambiguous. This CDR3 region has 11 residues. V shed 5 bases and J shed 1 base, with 0 bases lying between them. Per the germline V gene, CDR1 is SQVTM and CDR2 is ANQGSEA. CDR3 residues: CSVSGANVLTF. CDR3 DNA: TGCAGCGTTTCTGGGGCCAACGTCCTGACTTTC.